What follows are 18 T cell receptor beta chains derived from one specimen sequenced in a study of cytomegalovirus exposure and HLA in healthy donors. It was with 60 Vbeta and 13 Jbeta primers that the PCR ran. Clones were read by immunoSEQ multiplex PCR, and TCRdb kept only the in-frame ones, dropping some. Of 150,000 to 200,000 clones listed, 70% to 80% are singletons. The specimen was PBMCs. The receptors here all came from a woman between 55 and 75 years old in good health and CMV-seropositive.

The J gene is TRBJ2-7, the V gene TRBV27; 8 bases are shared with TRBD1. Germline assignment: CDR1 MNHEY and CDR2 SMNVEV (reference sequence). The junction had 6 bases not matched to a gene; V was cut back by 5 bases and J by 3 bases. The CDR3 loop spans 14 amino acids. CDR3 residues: CASSKRDRNYEQYF. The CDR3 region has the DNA TGTGCCAGCAGTAAACGGGACAGGAACTACGAGCAGTACTTC.

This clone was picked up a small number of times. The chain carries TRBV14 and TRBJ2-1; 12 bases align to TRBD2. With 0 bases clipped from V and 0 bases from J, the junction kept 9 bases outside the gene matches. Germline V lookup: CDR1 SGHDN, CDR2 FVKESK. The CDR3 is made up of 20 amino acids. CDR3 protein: CASSQDPRTSGKSSYNEQFF. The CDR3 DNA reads TGTGCCAGCAGCCAAGACCCGCGGACTAGCGGGAAGAGCTCCTACAATGAGCAGTTCTTC.

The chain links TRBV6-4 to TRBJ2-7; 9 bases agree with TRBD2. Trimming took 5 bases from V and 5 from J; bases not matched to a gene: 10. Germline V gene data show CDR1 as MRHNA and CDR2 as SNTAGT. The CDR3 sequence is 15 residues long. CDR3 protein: CASSPSSGSYHEQYF. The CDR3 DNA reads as TGTGCCAGCAGTCCGAGTAGCGGGAGCTACCACGAGCAGTACTTC.

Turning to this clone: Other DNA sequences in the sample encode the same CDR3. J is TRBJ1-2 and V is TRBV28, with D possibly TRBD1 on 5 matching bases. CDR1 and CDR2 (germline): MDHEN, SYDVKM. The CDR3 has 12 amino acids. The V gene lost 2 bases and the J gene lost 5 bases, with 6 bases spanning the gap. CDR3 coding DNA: TGTGCCAGCAGTTTAAGGGGATATGGCTACACCTTC. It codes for CASSLRGYGYTF.

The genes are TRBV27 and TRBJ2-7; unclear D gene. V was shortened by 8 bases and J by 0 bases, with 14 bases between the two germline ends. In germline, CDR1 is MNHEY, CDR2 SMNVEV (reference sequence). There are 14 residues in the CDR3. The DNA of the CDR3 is TGTGCCAGCGGAGACTTGCCACTCTCCTACGAGCAGTACTTC. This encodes CASGDLPLSYEQYF.

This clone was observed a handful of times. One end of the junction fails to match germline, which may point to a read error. The CDR3 DNA reads TGTGCCAGCTCGGCGGGGGGGCTGAACAGTCAGTACTTC. This codes for CASSAGGLNSQYF. The rearrangement links TRBV6-5 to TRBJ2-4; 9 bases agree with TRBD2. CDR1 MNHEY and CDR2 SVGAGI come from the germline V gene. The CDR3 runs to 13 residues.

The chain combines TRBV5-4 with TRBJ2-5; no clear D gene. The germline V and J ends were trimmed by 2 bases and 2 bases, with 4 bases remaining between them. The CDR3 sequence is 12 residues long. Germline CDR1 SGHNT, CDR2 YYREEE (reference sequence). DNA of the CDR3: TGTGCCAGCAGCTTTCCTCAAGAGACCCAGTACTTC. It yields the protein CASSFPQETQYF.

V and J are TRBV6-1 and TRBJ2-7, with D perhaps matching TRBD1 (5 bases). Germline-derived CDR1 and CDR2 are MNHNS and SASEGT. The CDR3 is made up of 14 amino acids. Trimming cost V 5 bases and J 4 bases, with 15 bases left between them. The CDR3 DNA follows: TGTGCCAGCAGTCAGGGATCGACACGTTACGAGCAGTACTTC. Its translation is CASSQGSTRYEQYF.

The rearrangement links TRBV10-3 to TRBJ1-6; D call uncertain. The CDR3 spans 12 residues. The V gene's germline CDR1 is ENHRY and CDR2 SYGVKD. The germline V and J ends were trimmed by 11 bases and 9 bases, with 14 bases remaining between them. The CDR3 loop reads CASTRGGSPLHF. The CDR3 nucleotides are TGTGCCTCGACAAGAGGAGGTTCACCCCTCCACTTT.

CDR3 in amino acids: CASTRRAKETQYF. In nucleotides, the CDR3 is TGTGCCAGCACGCGGCGGGCGAAAGAGACCCAGTACTTC. The gene calls are TRBV28 and TRBJ2-5; possibly TRBD2 for D (5 bases). Trimming removed 7 bases at V and 3 bases at J, with 12 bases between. Germline loops: CDR1 MDHEN, CDR2 SYDVKM. The CDR3 sequence is 13 residues long.

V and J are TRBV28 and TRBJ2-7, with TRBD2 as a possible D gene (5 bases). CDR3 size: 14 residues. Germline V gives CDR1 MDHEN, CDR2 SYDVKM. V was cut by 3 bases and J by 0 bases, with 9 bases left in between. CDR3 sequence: CASSFFGNSYEQYF. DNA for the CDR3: TGTGCCAGCAGTTTTTTCGGGAACTCCTACGAGCAGTACTTC.

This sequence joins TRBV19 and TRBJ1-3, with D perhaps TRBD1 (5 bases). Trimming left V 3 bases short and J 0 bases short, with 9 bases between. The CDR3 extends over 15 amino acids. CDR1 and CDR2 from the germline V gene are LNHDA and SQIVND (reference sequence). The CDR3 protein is CASSISGNSGNTIYF. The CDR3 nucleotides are TGTGCCAGTAGTATTTCAGGGAACTCTGGAAACACCATATATTTT.

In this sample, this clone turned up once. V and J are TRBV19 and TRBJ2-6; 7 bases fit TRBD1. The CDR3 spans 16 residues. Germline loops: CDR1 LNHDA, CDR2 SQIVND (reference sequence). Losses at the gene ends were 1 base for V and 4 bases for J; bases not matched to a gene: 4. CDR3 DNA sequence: TGTGCCAGTAGTATAGCTACAGGGGCAGGGGCCAACGTCCTGACTTTC. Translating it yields CASSIATGAGANVLTF.

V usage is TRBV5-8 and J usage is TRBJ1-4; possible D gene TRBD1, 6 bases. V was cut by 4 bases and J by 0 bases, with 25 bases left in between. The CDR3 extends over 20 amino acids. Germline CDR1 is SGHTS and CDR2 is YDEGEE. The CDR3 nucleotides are TGTGCCAGCAGCGAACACCGGGACACGGATGGGGCTGCAACTAATGAAAAACTGTTTTTT. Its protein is CASSEHRDTDGAATNEKLFF.

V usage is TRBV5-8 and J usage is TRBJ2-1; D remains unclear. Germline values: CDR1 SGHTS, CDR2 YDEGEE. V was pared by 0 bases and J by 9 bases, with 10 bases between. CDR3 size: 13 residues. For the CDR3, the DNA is TGTGCCAGCAGCTTGGATTTAGAATCTGAGCAGTTCTTC. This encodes CASSLDLESEQFF.

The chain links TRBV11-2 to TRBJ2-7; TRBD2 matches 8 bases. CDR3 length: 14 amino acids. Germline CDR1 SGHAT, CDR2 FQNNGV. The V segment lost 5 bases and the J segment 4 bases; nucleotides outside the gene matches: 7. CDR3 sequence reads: CASSVTGGGYEQYF. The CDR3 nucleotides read TGTGCCAGCAGCGTCACCGGGGGGGGTTACGAGCAGTACTTC.

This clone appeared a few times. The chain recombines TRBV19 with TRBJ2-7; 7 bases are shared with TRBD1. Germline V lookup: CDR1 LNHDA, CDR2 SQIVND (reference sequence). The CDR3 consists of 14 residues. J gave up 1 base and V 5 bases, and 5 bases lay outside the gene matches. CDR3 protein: CASSPSQGSYEQYF. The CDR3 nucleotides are TGTGCCAGTAGTCCATCACAGGGGTCCTACGAGCAGTACTTC.

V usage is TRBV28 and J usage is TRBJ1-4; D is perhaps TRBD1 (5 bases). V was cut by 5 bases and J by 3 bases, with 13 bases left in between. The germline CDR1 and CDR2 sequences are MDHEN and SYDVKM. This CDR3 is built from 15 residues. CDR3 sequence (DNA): TGTGCCAGCAGTAGGTGGGCGGGGCCTAATGAAAAACTGTTTTTT. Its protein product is CASSRWAGPNEKLFF. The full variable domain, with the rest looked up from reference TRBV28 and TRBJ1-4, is DVKVTQSSRYLVKRTGEKVFLECVQDMDHENMFWYRQDPGLGLRLIYFSYDVKMKEKGDIPEGYSVSREKKERFSLILESASTNQTSMYLCASSRWAGPNEKLFFGSGTQLSVL.